The text below deals with one T cell receptor beta chain. This sample stems from a study of cytomegalovirus exposure and HLA in healthy donors. This CDR3 region has 15 residues. The germline V gene encodes CDR1 SGHVS and CDR2 FQNEAQ. Germline trimming cut 4 bases from V and 7 bases from J; bases unmatched to any gene: 11. Use of 60 Vbeta and 13 Jbeta primers characterized the PCR. The repertoire was sequenced with immunoSEQ multiplex PCR; TCRdb's copy has only in-frame clones and lacks some. The data show some 100,000 clones, with 70% to 80% seen just once and roughly 10% held by the top ten. The sample consisted of PBMCs. The gene calls are TRBV7-8 and TRBJ1-2; 8 nucleotides match TRBD1. This receptor was taken from a woman between 45 and 60 years old in good health and CMV-seropositive. Here the CDR3 DNA reads TGTGCCAGCAGCTCACGCAACCAGGGGGCTGGTGGCTACACCTTC. The encoded protein is CASSSRNQGAGGYTF.